This is a list of T cell receptor beta chains from one sample in a study of blood T cell repertoires in COVID-19. Sequenced by immunoSEQ multiplex PCR; TCRdb stores in-frame clones only, minus some. The sample has roughly 120,000 clones, around 78% seen once. The specimen sequenced was peripheral blood. These receptors were taken from an older woman with acute or convalescent COVID-19. The CDR3 runs from the conserved cysteine through the conserved F or W. The D gene is left open where the match is weak. A row's size may be missing; if present it is once, few, many or a size class.

-	-	TRBV18	TRBJ2-3	CASSALRVRLLDTQYF	TGTGCCAGCTCGGCCCTCAGGGTTAGGTTGTTGGATACGCAGTATTTT
-	-	TRBV3-1/TRBV3-2	TRBJ1-5	CASSQASNNQPQHF	TGTGCCAGCAGCCAAGCCAGTAACAATCAGCCCCAGCATTTT
-	TRBD2	TRBV7-2	TRBJ2-1	CASSPGPGRDEQFF	TGTGCCAGCAGCCCCGGACCCGGGAGGGATGAGCAGTTCTTC
-	-	TRBV5-8	TRBJ1-1	CASSLGARTTEAFF	TGTGCCAGCAGCTTGGGGGCCCGTACCACTGAAGCTTTCTTT
-	-	TRBV28	TRBJ1-5	CASTRRSLGNQPQHF	TGTGCCAGCACCCGACGGAGTCTTGGGAATCAGCCCCAGCATTTT
-	TRBD1	TRBV6-5	TRBJ1-2	CASSYQQGVHLGYTF	TGTGCCAGCAGTTACCAACAGGGGGTCCATCTTGGCTACACCTTC
-	TRBD2	TRBV28	TRBJ2-1	CASSGLAGSYNEQFF	TGTGCCAGCAGCGGGCTAGCGGGCTCCTACAATGAGCAGTTCTTC
-	TRBD2	TRBV15	TRBJ2-5	CATSTPAGPGETQYF	TGTGCCACCAGCACCCCAGCGGGGCCAGGGGAGACCCAGTACTTC
once	-	TRBV19	TRBJ1-5	CASSITFRGIQPQHF	TGTGCCAGTAGTATAACGTTTCGGGGTATTCAGCCCCAGCATTTT
-	-	TRBV7-3	TRBJ2-3	CASSFGGPGDTQYF	TGTGCCAGCAGCTTCGGGGGGCCTGGGGATACGCAGTATTTT
-	-	TRBV4-1	TRBJ1-3	CASSHGGNTIYF	TGCGCCAGCAGCCACGGGGGAAACACCATATATTTT
-	TRBD1	TRBV24-1	TRBJ1-5	CATSPTGNSNQPQHF	TGTGCCACCAGTCCGACAGGGAATAGCAATCAGCCCCAGCATTTT
-	TRBD1	TRBV29-1	TRBJ1-5	CSVGIRDRGFYSNQPQHF	TGCAGCGTTGGAATCCGGGACAGGGGATTTTATAGCAATCAGCCCCAGCATTTT
-	TRBD1	TRBV28	TRBJ2-7	CASSLTGSTVYEQYF	TGTGCCAGCAGCCTGACAGGGAGTACCGTTTACGAGCAGTACTTC
few	-	TRBV28	TRBJ2-7	CASSSTYEQYF	TGTGCCAGCAGTTCCACCTACGAGCAGTACTTC